The 19 T cell receptor beta chains reported below all come from one sample, sequenced in a study of cytomegalovirus exposure and HLA in healthy donors. The PCR made use of 60 Vbeta and 13 Jbeta primers. The table came from immunoSEQ multiplex PCR; TCRdb's copy has only in-frame clones and leaves some out. The sample has tens of thousands of clones; more than 55% are singletons. Sequences were obtained from PBMCs. These receptors were collected from a human donor in good health.

As concerns this clone: The junction and the germline gene differ at one end; a read error may be behind it. The chain is built from TRBV7-9 and TRBJ2-5, with 14 bases matching TRBD2. Per the germline V gene, CDR1 is SEHNR and CDR2 is FQNEAQ (reference sequence). CDR3 length: 16 amino acids. CDR3 nucleotide sequence: TGTGCCAGCAGCCCTGGACTAGCGGGGGGATTTGAGATCCAGTACTTC. Translation: CASSPGLAGGFEIQYF.

This clone appeared a few times. The chain has TRBV6-5 and TRBJ1-2; 7 bases fit TRBD1. CDR3 length: 15 residues. Germline trimming cut 6 bases from V and 9 bases from J; bases unmatched to any gene: 16. Germline V gene lookup returns CDR1 MNHEY and CDR2 SVGAGI. The CDR3 loop is CASRVQGTNPIRYTF. The DNA for the CDR3 is TGTGCCAGCAGGGTACAGGGGACCAACCCTATCCGCTACACCTTC.

The chain couples TRBV5-1 to TRBJ1-6, with 9 bases identical to TRBD1. The CDR3 contains 14 residues. V shed 4 bases, J shed 7 bases, and the junction held 3 bases outside the gene matches. CDR1 SGHRS and CDR2 YFSETQ come from the germline V gene. The CDR3: CASSTDRGNSPLHF. Here the CDR3 DNA reads TGCGCCAGCAGCACGGACAGGGGCAATTCACCCCTCCACTTT.

CDR3 protein: CASTRSGGDYEQYF. The DNA of the CDR3 is TGTGCCAGCACCCGTAGCGGGGGGGACTACGAGCAGTACTTC. V is TRBV7-2 and J is TRBJ2-7; TRBD2 agrees at 11 bases. V shed 7 bases, J shed 3 bases, and the junction held 5 bases outside the gene matches. This CDR3 has 14 amino acids. The germline gives CDR1 SGHTA, CDR2 FQGNSA.

The gene calls are TRBV4-2 and TRBJ2-3; 9 bases are shared with TRBD1. The CDR3 covers 14 residues. V dropped 1 base and J dropped 5; count of bases not matched to a gene: 1. CDR1 LGHNA and CDR2 YNFKEQ come from the germline V gene. The CDR3 coding sequence is TGTGCCAGCAGCCAAGGACAGGGGGAAGATACGCAGTATTTT. It is translated as CASSQGQGEDTQYF.

The genes are TRBV6-6 and TRBJ1-5, with 7 nucleotides matching TRBD1. Trimming removed 2 bases from V and 2 bases from J; junction bases left unmatched: 0. CDR1 and CDR2 (germline): MNHNY, SVGAGI (reference sequence). The CDR3 loop spans 14 amino acids. CDR3: CASSYGTGNQPQHF. CDR3 nucleotide sequence: TGTGCCAGCAGTTACGGGACAGGCAATCAGCCCCAGCATTTT.

This clone has only a few counts. CDR3 nucleotide sequence: TGTGCCAGCAGCTTAGATTTAGTTCAGCCCCAGCATTTT. Amino acids: CASSLDLVQPQHF. The chain combines TRBV7-2 with TRBJ1-5; no definite D call. V gave up 1 base and J gave up 6 bases, with 7 bases separating them. The V gene's germline CDR1 is SGHTA and CDR2 FQGNSA. CDR3 length: 13 residues.

This clone was seen a handful of times. V gene TRBV7-9 combines with J gene TRBJ2-1; 7 bases agree with TRBD2. CDR1 is SEHNR and CDR2 is FQNEAQ in the germline V gene (reference sequence). J was trimmed by 5 bases and V by 4 bases; bases with no gene match: 5. The CDR3 is 14 amino acids. The CDR3 protein is CASSSPGGHNEQFF. The CDR3 DNA follows: TGTGCCAGCAGCTCCCCGGGGGGTCACAATGAGCAGTTCTTC.

This clone was counted between two and nine times. This chain uses TRBV7-3 with TRBJ2-2; maybe TRBD1 (6 bases). Germline assignment: CDR1 SGHTA and CDR2 FQGTGA. The CDR3 has 13 amino acids. V lost 5 bases, J lost 10 bases, and 14 bases lay in between. As DNA, the CDR3 is TGTGCCAGCAGCCAGCTCCAGGGGAAGGAGCTGTTTTTT. It translates to CASSQLQGKELFF.

V gene TRBV5-7 combines with J gene TRBJ1-5, with 8 bases lining up with TRBD1. TRBV5-7 belongs to the ORF category, with a function that is uncertain. This CDR3 contains 15 residues. V gave up 0 bases and J gave up 7 bases; unmatched junction bases: 6. The CDR3 DNA reads as TGTGCCAGCAGCTTGGGGGGACAGGTAAGCCAGCCCCAGCATTTT. The encoded protein is CASSLGGQVSQPQHF.

In nucleotides, the CDR3 is TGTGCCAGCAGTTTTCTGCGGGAAGAGACCCAGTACTTC. It is translated as CASSFLREETQYF. The rearrangement joins TRBV6-5 to TRBJ2-5; D may be TRBD2 (5 bases). The germline CDR1 and CDR2 sequences are MNHEY and SVGAGI. The CDR3 totals 13 residues. V shed 4 bases and J shed 3 bases, with 9 bases lying between them.

V usage is TRBV7-9 and J usage is TRBJ2-2, with D perhaps matching TRBD2 (6 bases). Trimming stripped 0 bases from V and 4 bases from J, with 12 bases between. The germline CDR1 and CDR2 sequences are SEHNR and FQNEAQ (reference sequence). There are 16 residues in the CDR3. The DNA of the CDR3 is TGTGCCAGCAGCTTAGCGCGGGGAGCGGTCACCGGGGAGCTGTTTTTT. Its protein is CASSLARGAVTGELFF.

J is TRBJ1-1 and V is TRBV4-3; 9 bases align to TRBD1. The CDR3 contains 16 residues. Trimming took 1 base from V and 8 from J; bases not matched to a gene: 11. Germline V CDR1 and CDR2: LGHNA, YSLEER. The CDR3 spells CASSQGSAGTGQEAFF. DNA of the CDR3: TGCGCCAGCAGCCAAGGATCCGCCGGGACAGGGCAAGAAGCTTTCTTT.

The chain has TRBV5-1 and TRBJ2-5, with D unresolved. The V end lost 0 bases, the J end lost 5 bases, and 5 bases lay between the germline ends. Looked up from germline, CDR1 is SGHRS and CDR2 is YFSETQ. This CDR3 comprises 12 residues. This CDR3 is CASSLDWETQYF. The DNA for the CDR3 is TGCGCCAGCAGCTTGGACTGGGAGACCCAGTACTTC. Full variable domain (remainder filled in from reference TRBV5-1 and TRBJ2-5): KAGVTQTPRYLIKTRGQQVTLSCSPISGHRSVSWYQQTPGQGLQFLFEYFSETQRNKGNFPGRFSGRQFSNSRSEMNVSTLELGDSALYLCASSLDWETQYFGPGTRLLVL.

The chain recombines TRBV2 with TRBJ1-2, with 9 bases identical to TRBD1. V dropped 1 base and J dropped 10; count of bases not matched to a gene: 4. This CDR3 comprises 13 residues. In germline, CDR1 is SNHLY, CDR2 FYNNEI. The CDR3 DNA reads as TGTGCCAGCAGTGAAGTTAGGACAGGGGACTACACCTTC. This sequence encodes CASSEVRTGDYTF.

This chain joins TRBV7-9 and TRBJ2-6; D is possibly TRBD1 (6 bases). The V end was cut by 2 bases, the J end by 0 bases, with 14 bases between. Germline V CDR1 and CDR2: SEHNR, FQNEAQ (reference sequence). The length of the CDR3 is 18 residues. The CDR3 spells CASSLKGDRDSGANVLTF. CDR3 coding DNA: TGTGCCAGCAGCTTAAAGGGGGACCGGGACTCTGGGGCCAACGTCCTGACTTTC. The full variable domain, completed using reference TRBV7-9 and TRBJ2-6, is DTGVSQNPRHKITKRGQNVTFRCDPISEHNRLYWYRQTLGQGPEFLTYFQNEAQLEKSRLLSDRFSAERPKGSFSTLEIQRTEQGDSAMYLCASSLKGDRDSGANVLTFGAGSRLTVL.

This clone was observed a few times. The chain employs TRBV30 and TRBJ2-5; TRBD1 aligns across 7 bases. Germline CDR1 reads GTSNPN; CDR2 reads SVGIG (reference sequence). The CDR3 runs to 14 residues. J was trimmed by 7 bases and V by 4 bases; bases with no gene match: 12. CDR3 coding DNA: TGTGCCTGGACTCGAGACTCAGGGGGTGGGACCCAGTACTTC. Its protein is CAWTRDSGGGTQYF.

This clone occurred a few times. This rearrangement joins TRBV5-1 to TRBJ1-1, with a weak D call TRBD1 (6 bases). This CDR3 has 14 residues. CDR1 and CDR2 from the germline V gene are SGHRS and YFSETQ. V shed 4 bases and J shed 2 bases, with 12 bases lying between them. The CDR3 DNA reads TGCGCCAGCAGCGGACAGAATCTAAACACTGAAGCTTTCTTT. Encoded protein: CASSGQNLNTEAFF.

Worth noting for this clone: Likely a read error: the CDR3 ends without its conserved phenylalanine or tryptophan. The V and J genes are TRBV5-1 and TRBJ2-6; the match to TRBD1 covers 9 bases. The junction had 18 bases not matched to a gene; V was cut back by 0 bases and J by 2 bases. CDR3 size: 22 residues. CDR1 SGHRS and CDR2 YFSETQ come from the germline V gene. As DNA, the CDR3 is TGCGCCAGCAGCTTGGTCGGGACAGGGTCGGTGGAAACGTTGGCTGGGGCCAACGTCCTGACTGTC. Protein product: CASSLVGTGSVETLAGANVLTV.